This T cell receptor (beta chain) appears in the sequencing data of a study of cytomegalovirus exposure and HLA in healthy donors. This PCR relied on a set of 60 Vbeta primers and 13 Jbeta primers. Only in-frame clones appear in the TCRdb table, and some are missing; sequencing was by immunoSEQ multiplex PCR. The table has fewer than 70,000 clones, approximately 70% seen once. As concerns this clone: Its cognate antigen is unknown.

Study findings and constraints: TCR beta sequences reportedly predicted the HLA-A and HLA-B alleles of most subjects accurately.

The trim removed 5 bases at V and 4 bases at J, leaving 7 bases unmatched. The CDR3 totals 16 residues. Germline V gene sequence: CDR1 SGHVS, CDR2 FNYEAQ. The sample taken for sequencing was PBMCs. This chain uses TRBV7-6 with TRBJ2-5; 13 nucleotides match TRBD2. This sequence originates from a male donor in good health and CMV-seropositive. The CDR3: CASSPVGLAGRETQYF. In nucleotides, the CDR3 is TGTGCCAGCAGCCCCGTGGGACTAGCGGGACGAGAGACCCAGTACTTC.